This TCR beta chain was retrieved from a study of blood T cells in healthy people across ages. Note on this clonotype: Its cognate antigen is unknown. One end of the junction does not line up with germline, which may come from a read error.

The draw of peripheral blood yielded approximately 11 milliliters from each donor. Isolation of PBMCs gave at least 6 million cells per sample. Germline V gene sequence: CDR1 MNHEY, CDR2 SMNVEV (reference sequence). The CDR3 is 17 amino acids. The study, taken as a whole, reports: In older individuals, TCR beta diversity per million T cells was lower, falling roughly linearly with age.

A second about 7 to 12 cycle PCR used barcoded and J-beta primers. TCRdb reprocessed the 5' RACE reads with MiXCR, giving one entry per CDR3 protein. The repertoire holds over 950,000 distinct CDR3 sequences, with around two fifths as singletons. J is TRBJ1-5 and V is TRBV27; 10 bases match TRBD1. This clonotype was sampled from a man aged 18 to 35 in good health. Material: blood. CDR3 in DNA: TGTGCCAGCAGTTTGATCCCTCCGGGACAGGGGTATCACCCCCAGCATTTT. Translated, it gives CASSLIPPGQGYHPQHF.